This TCR beta chain is drawn from a study of shared clonotypes between healthy human individuals (dated by TCRdb to about 2020). For the wider study: The cohort comprised a couple of women and a few men aged 18 to 49 years. To increase sequencing depth and limit assay-specific biases, TCR repertoire library preparation and sequencing were carried out by different laboratories using diverse techniques. Per donor, three plates each were used for CD4 naive and CD4 memory, two for CD8 naive, and one for CD8 memory. Each donor's leukapheresis produced roughly between about 0.8 and 10 billion PBMCs. Blood TCR repertoires of five healthy adults were deeply sequenced to estimate repertoire size and the extent of clonotype sharing between individuals.

As regards this clone: This receptor's antigen is unknown. No clone much larger than this one lies a single base away; base qualities are absent.

CD8 naive samples consisted of CD45RO-negative cells that were positively selected for CCR7, yielding a CD45RA+CCR7+ population without TemRA cells. The donors were healthy, HIV-negative adults who had no recently reported acute infections or vaccinations. Every donor was a Caucasian adult residing in Nashville, Tennessee, USA. After blood collection by leukapheresis, PBMCs were isolated using Ficoll-Histopaque density gradient centrifugation and then cryopreserved in the vapor phase of liquid nitrogen. Analytical flow cytometry was used to check the purity and quantity of every magnetically sorted T cell population. Genomic DNA was isolated from every sorted fraction and measured by UV absorbance on a Nanodrop 2000c. Sequences SGHRS (CDR1) and YFSETQ (CDR2) are obtained from the germline V gene. V and J lose 0 bases and 0 bases, and a span of 7 bases separates them. CDR3 length: 15 amino acids, cysteine to phenylalanine. Of the read, only the CDR3 DNA is kept; its 45 bases are in frame from base 1.

Using the deep immunoSEQ assay, TCR CDR3 regions were amplified from genomic DNA by multiplex PCR. For each cell subset, the extracted genomic DNA was distributed evenly across all wells of several immunoSEQ 96-well plates, and each plate served as one replicate. Each replicate PCR for sorted subsets received roughly 0.2 ug genomic DNA, equal to about 30,000 T cell genomes. The purified libraries were quantified using a Qubit 3.0 fluorometer, sized with a Bioanalyzer 2100, and then quantified again using the KAPA Library Quantification kit. Every immunoSEQ 96-well plate was sequenced on a separate single-read 150-cycle Illumina NextSeq 550 flow cell. In the original analysis: The immunoSEQ output contained only junctional sequences without quality scores, so filtering could not match that applied to full-length reads. To assign V/J genes and CDR3, sequences were annotated using PyIR, a Python wrapper for IgBLAST v1.9, with IMGT germline references. Reads were filtered out if the reads had weak V/J assignments (E-value above 1e-6), no CDR3, stop codons, out-of-frame junctions, or ambiguous translated residues. A V3J clonotype was defined by an identical inferred V gene, J gene, and CDR3 amino acid sequence. Percentage overlap between repertoires was computed as shared unique clonotypes divided by the size of the smaller repertoire. Richness of each repertoire was evaluated using RTK rarefaction, the Chao1 estimator, and Recon v2.1 estimates of unobserved clonotypes. For all TCRbeta clonotypes obtained by the gDNA method from a few donors, generation probabilities were computed with OLGA. Here the immuneACCESS table is served through TCRdb, limited to in-frame sequences with V and J called. Missing clones are a known gap in these copies; in checked studies unresolved V genes cover under half, and the rest lacks a known reason. Clone size and V and J calls were adopted from that table, with D and trimming inferred from the DNA. Within this sample are about 1,800,000 clones, with approximately 94% of them counted one time only. 0.9% to 1.5% of the sample lies in the top ten.

Points the paper makes about the study in general: Pairwise subsampling indicated that sequencing depth was expected to affect the degree of clonotype sharing among donors. Incomplete sequencing was indicated by rarefaction of sorted-subset datasets, despite the large sequencing depth. Sampling was restricted to blood, and TCR repertoires in tissues likely differ from the TCR repertoires found in blood. Clonotypes shared by all four sorted-subset donors showed higher generation probabilities than non-shared clonotypes. Naive subsets generally had larger estimated clonotype richness than memory subsets did. The genetic and exposure-history diversity represented was limited by the small number of donors. About 4.5% of naive CD4, approximately 3.7% of naive CD8, about 2.4% of memory CD4, and around 0.42% of memory CD8 clonotypes were shared across a few donors.

This receptor was identified in a man aged 18 to 29 in good health. Source material: naive CD8+ T cells sorted from blood. The cell subset or site label, as the study defines it: CD45RA+CCR7+. In this chain, TRBV5-1 is recombined with TRBJ1-3, with no confident D gene call. At the DNA level, the sequence is TGCGCCAGCAGCTTGGATCCAGCCTCTGGAAACACCATATATTTT. It translates as CASSLDPASGNTIYF.